The sequence of this T cell receptor beta chain was determined in a study of CD8+CD57+ T cells in acquired aplastic anemia. As for this clonotype: Its antigen is currently unknown.

TCR beta VDJ and CDR3 profiling used genomic DNA as template. MiXCR, applied by TCRdb to the reads, yields one record per CDR3 protein. The sample shows around 180,000 distinct CDR3 sequences, 55% to 75% of them seen only once. Whole-study results and caveats: Patients had around 30 CD8+ CDR3 sequences in common with controls (the shared set).

V was clipped by 9 bases and J by 3 bases; unmatched bases: 9. The CDR3 extends over 15 amino acids. The germline V gene encodes CDR1 KGHDR and CDR2 SFDVKD. The sample taken for sequencing was sorted CD4+, CD8+, or CD8+CD57+ T cells (not recorded which) from PBMCs. The chain couples TRBV24-1 to TRBJ2-2, with 7 nucleotides matching TRBD2. This clonotype was obtained from a human donor in good health. CDR3 region: CATSEEGGDTGELFF. CDR3 nucleotide sequence: TGTGCCACCTCAGAGGAGGGAGGGGACACCGGGGAGCTGTTTTTT.